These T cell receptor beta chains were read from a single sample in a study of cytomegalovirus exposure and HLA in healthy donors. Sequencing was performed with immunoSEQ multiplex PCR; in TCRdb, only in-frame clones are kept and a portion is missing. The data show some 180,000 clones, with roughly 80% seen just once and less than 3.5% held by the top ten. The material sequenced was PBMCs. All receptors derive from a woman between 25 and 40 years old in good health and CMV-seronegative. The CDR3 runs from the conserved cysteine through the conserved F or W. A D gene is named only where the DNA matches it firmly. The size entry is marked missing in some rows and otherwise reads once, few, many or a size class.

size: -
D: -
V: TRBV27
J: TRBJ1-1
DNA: TGTGCCAGCAGTTTATGGTCGGGGAGTTTGACTGAAGCTTTCTTT
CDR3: CASSLWSGSLTEAFF

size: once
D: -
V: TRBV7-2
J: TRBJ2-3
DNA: TGTGCCAGCAGCTTAGCAGGGGTTAGCACAGATACGCAGTATTTT
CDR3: CASSLAGVSTDTQYF

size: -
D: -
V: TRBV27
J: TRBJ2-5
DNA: TGTGCCAGCAGCCCCTCACCTAGCAGGAGATGGGCCCAGTACTTC
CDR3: CASSPSPSRRWAQYF

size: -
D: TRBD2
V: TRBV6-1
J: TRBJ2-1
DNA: TGTGCCAGCAGCAAGGGACTAGGGATCAATGAGCAGTTCTTC
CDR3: CASSKGLGINEQFF

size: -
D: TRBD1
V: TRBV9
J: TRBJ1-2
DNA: TGTGCCAGCAGCGTTCGGACAGGAGCTAACTATGGCTACACCTTC
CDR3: CASSVRTGANYGYTF

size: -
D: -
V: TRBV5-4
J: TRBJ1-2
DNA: TGTGCCAGCAGCTTGACAGGGCCATTCTACTATGGCTACACCTTC
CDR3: CASSLTGPFYYGYTF

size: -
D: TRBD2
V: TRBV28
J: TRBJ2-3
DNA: TGTGCCAGCAGTTACGGCTCCCCCAGCGGGAGTCTGGGTACGCAGTATTTT
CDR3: CASSYGSPSGSLGTQYF

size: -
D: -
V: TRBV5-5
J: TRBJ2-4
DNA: TGTGCCAGCAGCTTGGCCTACATTCAGTACTTC
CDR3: CASSLAYIQYF

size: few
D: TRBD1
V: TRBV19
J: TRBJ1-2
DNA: TGTGCCACCCACCGGGACAGCAACTATGGCTACACCTTC
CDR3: CATHRDSNYGYTF

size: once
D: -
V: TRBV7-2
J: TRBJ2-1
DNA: TGTGCCAGCAGCCCCTGGGGCGGCTCCTCCTACAATGAGCAGTTCTTC
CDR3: CASSPWGGSSYNEQFF

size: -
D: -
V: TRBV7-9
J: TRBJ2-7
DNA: TGTGCCAGCAGCCCCACAGGGATTGTATCCGAGCAGTACTTC
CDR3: CASSPTGIVSEQYF

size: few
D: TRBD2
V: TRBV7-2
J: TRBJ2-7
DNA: TGTGCCAGCAGCTTATCGGGGGGATACTACGAGCAGTACTTC
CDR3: CASSLSGGYYEQYF

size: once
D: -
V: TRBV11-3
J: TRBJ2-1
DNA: TGTGCCAGCAGCTTAGATCTCGGGATCCGGGGTGAGCAGTTCTTC
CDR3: CASSLDLGIRGEQFF

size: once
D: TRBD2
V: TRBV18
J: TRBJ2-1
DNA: TGTGCCAGCTCACCATCGGGGCTAGCGGGGGGGAACAATGAGCAGTTCTTC
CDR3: CASSPSGLAGGNNEQFF

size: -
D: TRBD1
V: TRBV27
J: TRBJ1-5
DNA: TGTGCCAGCAGTCTACAGGGGGCGAATCAGCCCCAGCATTTT
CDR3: CASSLQGANQPQHF

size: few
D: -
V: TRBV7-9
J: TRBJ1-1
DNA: TGTGCCAGCAGCTTATACGGTCTGAACACTGAAGCTTTCTTT
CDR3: CASSLYGLNTEAFF

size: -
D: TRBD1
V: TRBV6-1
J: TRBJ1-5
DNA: TGTGCCAGCAGTGAATTTTCAGGGGGGAATCAGCCCCAGCATTTT
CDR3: CASSEFSGGNQPQHF

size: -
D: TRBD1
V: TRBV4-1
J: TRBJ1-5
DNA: TGCGCCAGCAGCAGACAGGGGGCCGGCAATCAGCCCCAGCATTTT
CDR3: CASSRQGAGNQPQHF

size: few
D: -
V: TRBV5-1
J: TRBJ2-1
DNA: TGCGCCAGCAGCCCGCTAGAGACTAAGAATGAGCAGTTCTTC
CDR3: CASSPLETKNEQFF

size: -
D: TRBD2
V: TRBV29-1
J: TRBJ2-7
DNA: TGCAGCGTTAAGAGGACTAGGACCTCCTACGAGCAGTACTTC
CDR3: CSVKRTRTSYEQYF

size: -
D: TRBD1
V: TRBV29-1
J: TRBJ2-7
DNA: TGCAGCGTTGAAGTAGTAGGACAGGATACCTACGAGCAGTACTTC
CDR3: CSVEVVGQDTYEQYF

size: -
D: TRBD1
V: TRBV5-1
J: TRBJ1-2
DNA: TGCGCCAGCAGTCTAACTCCGGGACAGGGTAATTCTGGCTACACCTTC
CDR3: CASSLTPGQGNSGYTF

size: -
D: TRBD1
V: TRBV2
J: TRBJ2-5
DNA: TGTGCCAGCAATAGGGACAGGGCCGACCCCCCCGGCCACCCTCGACAGACCCAGTACTTC
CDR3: CASNRDRADPPGHPRQTQYF

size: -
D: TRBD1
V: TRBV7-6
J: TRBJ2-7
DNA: TGTGCCAGCAGCCCTATGACAGGGCCCATCTACGAGCAGTACTTC
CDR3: CASSPMTGPIYEQYF

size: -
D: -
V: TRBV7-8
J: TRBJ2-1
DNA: TGTGCCAGCAGCCGCCCGCCCCGGGAGAGCGAGCAGTTCTTC
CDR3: CASSRPPRESEQFF

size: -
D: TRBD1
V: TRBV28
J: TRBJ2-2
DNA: TGTGCCAGCAGTGGACGGGACAGAAACACCGGGGAGCTGTTTTTT
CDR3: CASSGRDRNTGELFF

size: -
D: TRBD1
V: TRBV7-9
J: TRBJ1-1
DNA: TGTGCCAGCAGCCCGACTCGACAGGGGGGGACTGAAGCTTTCTTT
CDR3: CASSPTRQGGTEAFF

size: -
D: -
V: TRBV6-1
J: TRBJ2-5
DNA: TGTGCCAGCACCAAGATTCGGGGAGAGACCCAGTACTTC
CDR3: CASTKIRGETQYF

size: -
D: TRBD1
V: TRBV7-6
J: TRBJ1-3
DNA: TGTGCCAGCAGCTTCCAGGGGGCGGGTGGAAACACCATATATTTT
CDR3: CASSFQGAGGNTIYF

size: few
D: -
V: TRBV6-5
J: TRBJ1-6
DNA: TGTGCCAGCAGTTACCGACGAACCACCGAGGCCCTCCACTTT
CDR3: CASSYRRTTEALHF

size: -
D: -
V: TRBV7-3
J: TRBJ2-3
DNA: TGTGCCAGCAGCTTAACCGGGGGGCGTACAGATACGCAGTATTTT
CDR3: CASSLTGGRTDTQYF

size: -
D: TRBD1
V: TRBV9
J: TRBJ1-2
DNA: TGTGCCAGCAGTAATCAGGGGGTGAGCTATGGCTACACCTTC
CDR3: CASSNQGVSYGYTF

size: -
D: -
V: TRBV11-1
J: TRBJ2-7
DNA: TGTGCCAGCAGCTCGATGTTGGCCGTCTACGAGCAGTACTTC
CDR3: CASSSMLAVYEQYF

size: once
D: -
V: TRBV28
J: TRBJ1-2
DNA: TGTGCCAGCAGTTTATTGGAGGATGGCTACCCCTTC
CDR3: CASSLLEDGYPF

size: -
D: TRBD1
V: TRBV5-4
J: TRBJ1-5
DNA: TGTGCCAGCAGCCCCGACAGGGGTAACAATCAGCCCCAGCATTTT
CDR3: CASSPDRGNNQPQHF

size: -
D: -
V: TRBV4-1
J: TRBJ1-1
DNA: TGCGCCAGCAGCCGCGGGGGAATCAATGAAGCTTTCTTT
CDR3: CASSRGGINEAFF

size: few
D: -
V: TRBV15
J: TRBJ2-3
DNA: TGTGCCACCAGCAGAATAGCAGATACGCAGTATTTT
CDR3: CATSRIADTQYF

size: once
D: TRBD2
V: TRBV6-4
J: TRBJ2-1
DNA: TGTGCCAGCAGTGTCGCGGGGATAGCGGGGGGATACAATGAGCAGTTCTTC
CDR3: CASSVAGIAGGYNEQFF

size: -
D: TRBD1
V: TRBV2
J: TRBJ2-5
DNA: TGTGCCAGCAGGGAGGGACAGGGGATCTCGCAGTACTTC
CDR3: CASREGQGISQYF

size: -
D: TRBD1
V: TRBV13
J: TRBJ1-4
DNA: TGTGCCAGCAGCCCCAGGGGGGTTAATGAAAAACTGTTTTTT
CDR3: CASSPRGVNEKLFF

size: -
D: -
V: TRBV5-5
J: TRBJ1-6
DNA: TGTGCCAGCAGCTTGACAGGGAGAGGTTCACCCCTCCACTTT
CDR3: CASSLTGRGSPLHF

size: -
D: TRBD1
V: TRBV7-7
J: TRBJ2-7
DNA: TGTGCTAGCAGTCCAGGGGGAAGCTACGAGCAGTACTTC
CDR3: CASSPGGSYEQYF

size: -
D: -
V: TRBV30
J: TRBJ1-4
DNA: TGTGCCTGGGAGGATCGGGACAAAGATGAAAAACTGTTTTTT
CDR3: CAWEDRDKDEKLFF

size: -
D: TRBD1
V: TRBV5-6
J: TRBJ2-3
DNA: TGTGCCAGCAGCGGTGGGACAGGGGTAGCAGATACGCAGTATTTT
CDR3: CASSGGTGVADTQYF

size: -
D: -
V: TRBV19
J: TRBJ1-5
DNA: TGTGCCAGTAGTATAGTGGCGGCGGCTGGCAATCAGCCCCAGCATTTT
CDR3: CASSIVAAAGNQPQHF